This TCR beta chain was found in a study of cytotoxic CD8 clonotypes in ibrutinib-treated CLL. Overall study context: Results showed around 24 partial and 2 complete responses; following median approximately 73 months, about 15 remained remitted, roughly 12 advanced. Overall study findings and caveats: Clonality increased with ibrutinib response but returned toward baseline at progression. Sampling time points were not equivalent between sustained-remission and progressing patients.

TCRdb keeps only in-frame clones here, not all; method: immunoSEQ multiplex PCR. The sample lists around 6,600 clones, 65% to 85% seen once, with roughly 5.1% in the top ten. Concerning this clone itself: The antigen is not known.

The germline V gene encodes CDR1 SGHVS and CDR2 FQNEAQ. Between the trimmed V and J ends, which lost 0 bases and 3 bases, there was a span of 8 bases. This CDR3 contains 14 residues. The chain couples TRBV7-8 to TRBJ1-1; D is unresolved. This TCR derives from a human donor with chronic lymphocytic leukemia. Specimen: PBMCs, collected before ibrutinib treatment. CDR3 nucleotide sequence: TGTGCCAGCAGCTTAGCTATGGCCTACACTGAAGCTTTCTTT. It encodes CASSLAMAYTEAFF.